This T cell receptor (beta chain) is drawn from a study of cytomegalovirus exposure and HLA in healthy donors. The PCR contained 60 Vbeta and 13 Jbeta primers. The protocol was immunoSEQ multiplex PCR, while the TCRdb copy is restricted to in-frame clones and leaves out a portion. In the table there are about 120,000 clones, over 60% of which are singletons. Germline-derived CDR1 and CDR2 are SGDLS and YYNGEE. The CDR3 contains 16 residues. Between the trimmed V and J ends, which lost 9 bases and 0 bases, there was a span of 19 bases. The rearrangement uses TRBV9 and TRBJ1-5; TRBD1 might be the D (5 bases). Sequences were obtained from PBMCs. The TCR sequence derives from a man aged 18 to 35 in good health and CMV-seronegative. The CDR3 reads CATRPHGGYSNQPQHF. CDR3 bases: TGTGCCACCCGCCCTCACGGGGGTTATAGCAATCAGCCCCAGCATTTT.